This T cell receptor beta chain was retrieved from a study of blood T cell repertoires in COVID-19. Repertoires were generated with immunoSEQ multiplex PCR, while TCRdb's copy carries only in-frame clones and drops some. This sample has about 140,000 clones, with just over 85% found just once. Germline V gene data show CDR1 as SEHNR and CDR2 as FQNEAQ (reference sequence). Trimming left V 2 bases short and J 1 base short, with 14 bases between. This CDR3 spans 17 amino acids. The sequence derives from a woman aged 55-70 years with acute or convalescent COVID-19. The chain employs TRBV7-9 and TRBJ2-2, with a tentative D call TRBD1 (6 bases). The specimen sequenced was peripheral blood. CDR3 nucleotides: TGTGCCAGCAGCTTACCACTCAGGGGATGGAACACCGGGGAGCTGTTTTTT. Translating gives CASSLPLRGWNTGELFF.